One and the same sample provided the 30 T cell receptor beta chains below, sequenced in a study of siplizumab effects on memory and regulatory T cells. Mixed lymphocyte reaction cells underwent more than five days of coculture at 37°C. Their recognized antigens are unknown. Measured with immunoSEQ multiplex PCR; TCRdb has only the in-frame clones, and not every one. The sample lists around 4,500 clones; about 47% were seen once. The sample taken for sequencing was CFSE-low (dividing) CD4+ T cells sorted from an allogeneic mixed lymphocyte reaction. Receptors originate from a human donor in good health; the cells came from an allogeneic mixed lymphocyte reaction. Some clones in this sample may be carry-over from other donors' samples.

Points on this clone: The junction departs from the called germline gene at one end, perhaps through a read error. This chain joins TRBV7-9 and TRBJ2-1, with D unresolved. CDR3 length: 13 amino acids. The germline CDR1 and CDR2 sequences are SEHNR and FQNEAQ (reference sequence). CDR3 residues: CAGSLYEGNEQFF. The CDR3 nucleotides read TGTGCCGGCAGCTTATACGAAGGCAATGAGCAGTTCTTC.

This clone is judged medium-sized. The CDR3 sequence is CASRSRQGTLYEQYF. CDR3 coding DNA: TGTGCCAGCAGGAGTAGACAGGGCACGCTTTACGAGCAGTACTTC. The chain is built from TRBV6-6 and TRBJ2-7; 7 positions agree with TRBD1. With 6 bases clipped from V and 4 bases from J, the junction kept 12 bases outside the gene matches. Germline CDR1 and CDR2: MNHNY and SVGAGI (reference sequence). The CDR3 extends over 15 amino acids.

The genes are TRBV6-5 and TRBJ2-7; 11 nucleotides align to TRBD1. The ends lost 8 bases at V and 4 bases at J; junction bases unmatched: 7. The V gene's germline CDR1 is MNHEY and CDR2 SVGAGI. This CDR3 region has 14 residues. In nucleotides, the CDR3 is TGTGCCAGCCGAAGGGACAGGGGGTTTTACGAGCAGTACTTC. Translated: CASRRDRGFYEQYF.

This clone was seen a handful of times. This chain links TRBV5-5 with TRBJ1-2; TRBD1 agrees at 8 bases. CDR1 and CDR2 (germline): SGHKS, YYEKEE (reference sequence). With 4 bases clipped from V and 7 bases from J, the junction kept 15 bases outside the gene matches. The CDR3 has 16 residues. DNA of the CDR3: TGTGCCAGCAGCCTAACGGACAGGGCGATTTCGGGTGGCTACACCTTC. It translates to CASSLTDRAISGGYTF.

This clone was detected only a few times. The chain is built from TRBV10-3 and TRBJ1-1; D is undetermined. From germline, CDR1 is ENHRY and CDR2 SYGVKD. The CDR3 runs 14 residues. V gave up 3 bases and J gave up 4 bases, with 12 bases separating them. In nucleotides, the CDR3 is TGTGCCATCAGTGACTACGGACGCGGCACTGAAGCTTTCTTT. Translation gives CAISDYGRGTEAFF.

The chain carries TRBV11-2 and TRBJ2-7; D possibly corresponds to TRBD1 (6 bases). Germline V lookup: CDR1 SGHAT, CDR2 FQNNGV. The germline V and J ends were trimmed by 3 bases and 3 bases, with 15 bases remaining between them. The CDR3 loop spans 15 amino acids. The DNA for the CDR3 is TGTGCCAGCAGCTTCACCATTGGGGGCGTCTACGAGCAGTACTTC. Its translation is CASSFTIGGVYEQYF.

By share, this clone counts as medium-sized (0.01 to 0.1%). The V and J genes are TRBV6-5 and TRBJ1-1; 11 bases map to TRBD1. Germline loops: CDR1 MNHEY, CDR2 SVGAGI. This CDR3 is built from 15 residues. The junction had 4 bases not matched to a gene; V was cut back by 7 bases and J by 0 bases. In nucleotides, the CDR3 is TGTGCCAGCACCTGGGACAGGGGGATGAACACTGAAGCTTTCTTT. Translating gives CASTWDRGMNTEAFF.

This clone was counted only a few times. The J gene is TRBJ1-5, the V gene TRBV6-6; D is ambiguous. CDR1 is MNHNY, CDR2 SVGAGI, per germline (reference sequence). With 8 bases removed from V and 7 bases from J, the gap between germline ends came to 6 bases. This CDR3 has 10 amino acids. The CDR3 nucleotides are TGTGCCAGCGGGCGGCAGCCCCAGCATTTT. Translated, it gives CASGRQPQHF.

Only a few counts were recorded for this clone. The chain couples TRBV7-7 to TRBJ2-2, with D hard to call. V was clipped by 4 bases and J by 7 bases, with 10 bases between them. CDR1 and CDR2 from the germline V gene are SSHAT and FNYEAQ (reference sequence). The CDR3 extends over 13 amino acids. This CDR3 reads CASSSRSLGELFF. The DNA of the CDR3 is TGTGCCAGCAGCTCCAGATCCCTCGGGGAGCTGTTTTTT.

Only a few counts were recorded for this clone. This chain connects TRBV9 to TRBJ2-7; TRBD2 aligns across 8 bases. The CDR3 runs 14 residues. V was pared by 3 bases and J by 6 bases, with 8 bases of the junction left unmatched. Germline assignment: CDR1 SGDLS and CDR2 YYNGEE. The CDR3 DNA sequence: TGTGCCAGCAGCGCGGGGACTAGTTTCTCCGAGCAGTACTTC. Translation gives CASSAGTSFSEQYF.

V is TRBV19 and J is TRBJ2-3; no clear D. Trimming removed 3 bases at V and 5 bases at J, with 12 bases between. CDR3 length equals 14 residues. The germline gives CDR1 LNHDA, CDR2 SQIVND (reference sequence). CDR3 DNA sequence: TGTGCCAGTAGTATCGGCCTTGTAGGAGATACGCAGTATTTT. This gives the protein CASSIGLVGDTQYF.

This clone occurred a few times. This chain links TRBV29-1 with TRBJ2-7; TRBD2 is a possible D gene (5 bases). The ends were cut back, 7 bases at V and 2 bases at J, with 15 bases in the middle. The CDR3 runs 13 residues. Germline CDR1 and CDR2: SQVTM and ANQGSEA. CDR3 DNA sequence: TGCAGCGCCTCAAGGACGGGAACCTACGAGCAGTACTTC. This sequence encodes CSASRTGTYEQYF.

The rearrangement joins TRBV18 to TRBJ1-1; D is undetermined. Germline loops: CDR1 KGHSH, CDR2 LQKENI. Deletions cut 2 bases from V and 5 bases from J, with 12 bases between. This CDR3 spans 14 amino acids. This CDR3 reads CASSPKRGETEAFF. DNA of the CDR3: TGTGCCAGCTCACCAAAGCGGGGTGAGACTGAAGCTTTCTTT.

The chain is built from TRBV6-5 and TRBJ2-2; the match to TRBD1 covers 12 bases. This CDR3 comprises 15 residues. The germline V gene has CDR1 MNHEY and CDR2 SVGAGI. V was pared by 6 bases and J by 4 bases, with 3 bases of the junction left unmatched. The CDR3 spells CASRGTGGGTGELFF. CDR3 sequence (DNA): TGTGCCAGCAGAGGGACAGGGGGCGGCACCGGGGAGCTGTTTTTT.

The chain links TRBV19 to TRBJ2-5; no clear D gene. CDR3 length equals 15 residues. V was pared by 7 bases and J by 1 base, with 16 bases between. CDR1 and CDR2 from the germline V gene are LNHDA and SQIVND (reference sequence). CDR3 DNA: TGTGCCAGTACCCCCCGGGTCTTTGCCCAAGAGACCCAGTACTTC. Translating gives CASTPRVFAQETQYF.

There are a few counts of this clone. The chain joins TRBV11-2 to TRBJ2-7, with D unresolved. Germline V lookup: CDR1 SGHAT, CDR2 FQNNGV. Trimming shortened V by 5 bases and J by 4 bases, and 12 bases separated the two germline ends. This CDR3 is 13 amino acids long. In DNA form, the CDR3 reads TGTGCCAGCAGCCGGATCGAACCGTACGAGCAGTACTTC. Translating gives CASSRIEPYEQYF.

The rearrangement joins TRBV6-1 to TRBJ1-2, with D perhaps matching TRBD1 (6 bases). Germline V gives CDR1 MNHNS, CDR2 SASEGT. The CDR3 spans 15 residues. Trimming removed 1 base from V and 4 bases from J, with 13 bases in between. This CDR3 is CASSEGEGGIYGYTF. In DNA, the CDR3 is TGTGCCAGCAGTGAAGGGGAAGGGGGAATCTATGGCTACACCTTC.

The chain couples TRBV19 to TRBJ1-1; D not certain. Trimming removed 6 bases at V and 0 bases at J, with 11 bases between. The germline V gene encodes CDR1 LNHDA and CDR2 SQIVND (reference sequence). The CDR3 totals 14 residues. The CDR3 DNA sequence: TGTGCCAGTAGACCCAGCGCCTTGAACACTGAAGCTTTCTTT. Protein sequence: CASRPSALNTEAFF. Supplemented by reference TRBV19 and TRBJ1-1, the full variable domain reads DGGITQSPKYLFRKEGQNVTLSCEQNLNHDAMYWYRQDPGQGLRLIYYSQIVNDFQKGDIAEGYSVSREKKESFPLTVTSAQKNPTAFYLCASRPSALNTEAFFGQGTRLTVV.

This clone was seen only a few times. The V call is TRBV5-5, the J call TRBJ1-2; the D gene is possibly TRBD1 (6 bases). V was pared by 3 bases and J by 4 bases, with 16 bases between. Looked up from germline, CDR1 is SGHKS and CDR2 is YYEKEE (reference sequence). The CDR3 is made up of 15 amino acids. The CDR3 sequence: CASSSTGRWGYGYTF. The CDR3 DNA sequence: TGTGCCAGCAGCTCAACAGGGCGCTGGGGCTATGGCTACACCTTC.

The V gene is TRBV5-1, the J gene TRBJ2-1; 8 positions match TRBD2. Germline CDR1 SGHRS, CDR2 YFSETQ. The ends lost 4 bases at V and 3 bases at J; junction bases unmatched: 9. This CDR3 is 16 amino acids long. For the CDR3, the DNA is TGCGCCAGCAGCAAAACTAGCGGACCTTTCTACAATGAGCAGTTCTTC. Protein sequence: CASSKTSGPFYNEQFF.

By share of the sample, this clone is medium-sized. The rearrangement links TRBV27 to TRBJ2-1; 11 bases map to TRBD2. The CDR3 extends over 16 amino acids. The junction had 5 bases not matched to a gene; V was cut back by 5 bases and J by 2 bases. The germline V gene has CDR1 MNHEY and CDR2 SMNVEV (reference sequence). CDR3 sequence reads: CASSHELAGAYNEQFF. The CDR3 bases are TGTGCCAGCAGTCACGAACTAGCGGGGGCCTACAATGAGCAGTTCTTC.

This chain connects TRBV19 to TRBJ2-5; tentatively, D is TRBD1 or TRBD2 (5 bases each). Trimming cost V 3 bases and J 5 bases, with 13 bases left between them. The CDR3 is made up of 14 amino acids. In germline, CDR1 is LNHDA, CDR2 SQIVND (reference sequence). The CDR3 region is CASSILRGGETQYF. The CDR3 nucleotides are TGTGCCAGTAGTATCCTGAGGGGTGGGGAGACCCAGTACTTC.

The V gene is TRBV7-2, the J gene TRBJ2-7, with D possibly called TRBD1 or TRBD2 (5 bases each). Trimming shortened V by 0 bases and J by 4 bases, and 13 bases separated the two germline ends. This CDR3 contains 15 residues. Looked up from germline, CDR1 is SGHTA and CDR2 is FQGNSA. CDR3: CASSLARDPDYEQYF. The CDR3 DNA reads TGTGCCAGCAGCTTAGCCCGGGACCCAGATTACGAGCAGTACTTC.

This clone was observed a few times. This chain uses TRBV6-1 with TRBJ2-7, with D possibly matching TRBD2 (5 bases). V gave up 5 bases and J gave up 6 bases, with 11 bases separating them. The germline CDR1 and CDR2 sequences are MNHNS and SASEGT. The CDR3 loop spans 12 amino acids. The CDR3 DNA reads TGTGCCAGCAGTTTTAGGACTTCCGAGCAGTACTTC. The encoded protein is CASSFRTSEQYF.

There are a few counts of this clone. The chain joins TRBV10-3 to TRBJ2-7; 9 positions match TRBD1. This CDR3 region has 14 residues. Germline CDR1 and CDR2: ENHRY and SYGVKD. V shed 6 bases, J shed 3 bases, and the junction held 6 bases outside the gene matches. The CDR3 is CAIRGTGKGYEQYF. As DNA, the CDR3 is TGTGCCATCAGGGGGACAGGGAAAGGCTACGAGCAGTACTTC.

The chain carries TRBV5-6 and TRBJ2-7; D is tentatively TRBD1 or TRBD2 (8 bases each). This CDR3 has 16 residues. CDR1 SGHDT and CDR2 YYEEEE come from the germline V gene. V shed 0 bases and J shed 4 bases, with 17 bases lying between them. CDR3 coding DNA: TGTGCCAGCAGCTTGGGGACTAGCAGGGGGCGTTACGAGCAGTACTTC. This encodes CASSLGTSRGRYEQYF.

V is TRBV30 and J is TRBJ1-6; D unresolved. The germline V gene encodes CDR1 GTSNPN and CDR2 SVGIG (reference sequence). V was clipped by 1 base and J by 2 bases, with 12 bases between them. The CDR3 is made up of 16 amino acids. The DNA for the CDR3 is TGTGCCTGGAGTGAGGTCGGGGTACCCTATAATTCACCCCTCCACTTT. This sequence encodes CAWSEVGVPYNSPLHF. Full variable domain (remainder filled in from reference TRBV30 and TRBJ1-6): SQTIHQWPATLVQPVGSPLSLECTVEGTSNPNLYWYRQAAGRGLQLLFYSVGIGQISSEVPQNLSASRPQDRQFILSSKKLLLSDSGFYLCAWSEVGVPYNSPLHFGNGTRLTVT.

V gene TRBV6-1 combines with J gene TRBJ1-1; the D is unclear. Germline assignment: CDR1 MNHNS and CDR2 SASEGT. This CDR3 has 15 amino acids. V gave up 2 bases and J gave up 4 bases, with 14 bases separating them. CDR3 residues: CASSEWEGVGTEAFF. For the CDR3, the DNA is TGTGCCAGCAGTGAATGGGAGGGCGTGGGCACTGAAGCTTTCTTT.

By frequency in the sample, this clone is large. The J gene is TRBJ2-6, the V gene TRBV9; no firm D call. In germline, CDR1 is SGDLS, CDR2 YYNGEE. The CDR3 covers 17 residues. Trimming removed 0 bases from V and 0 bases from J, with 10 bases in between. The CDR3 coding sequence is TGTGCCAGCAGCGTAGCTGCACAGAGCTCTGGGGCCAACGTCCTGACTTTC. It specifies CASSVAAQSSGANVLTF. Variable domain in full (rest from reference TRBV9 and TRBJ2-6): DSGVTQTPKHLITATGQRVTLRCSPRSGDLSVYWYQQSLDQGLQFLIQYYNGEERAKGNILERFSAQQFPDLHSELNLSSLELGDSALYFCASSVAAQSSGANVLTFGAGSRLTVL.

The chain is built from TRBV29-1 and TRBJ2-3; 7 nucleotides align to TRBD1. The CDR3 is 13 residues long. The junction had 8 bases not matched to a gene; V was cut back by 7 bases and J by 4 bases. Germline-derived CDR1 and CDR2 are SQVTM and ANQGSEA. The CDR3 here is CSASDRVPDTQYF. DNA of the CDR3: TGCAGCGCCTCCGACAGGGTCCCAGATACGCAGTATTTT.